What follows describes a single T cell receptor beta chain. Its matching antigen is unknown. The record originates from a study of CD4 T cells in relation to SARS-CoV-2 and coronaviruses. Study-level background: A couple of subjects were Hispanic; patients were roughly eight males and a handful of females.

Method: immunoSEQ multiplex PCR; TCRdb's copy keeps in-frame clones and lacks some. The sample contains 35,000 to 40,000 clones, approximately 88% of which appear only once. Notes on the study in general: No donor gave both pre-pandemic and post-infection samples. In roughly 61% of donors, memory CD4+ clonotypes crossrecognized SARS-CoV-2 and at least one common cold coronavirus spike.

V was pared by 2 bases and J by 4 bases, with 23 bases between. The CDR3 runs to 18 residues. CDR1 KGHSH and CDR2 LQKENI come from the germline V gene. Input material: memory CD4+ T cells from PBMCs. The sequence came from an adult with COVID-19. The chain carries TRBV18 and TRBJ1-1; possibly TRBD1 for D (6 bases). The DNA of the CDR3 is TGTGCCAGCTCACCAGTGGGGCAGGGGACCGTCGCGGGCACTGAAGCTTTCTTT. It codes for CASSPVGQGTVAGTEAFF.